The 16 T cell receptor beta chains in this list originate from one sample, sequenced in a study of blood T cells in healthy people across ages. A second about 7 to 11 cycle PCR used barcoded and J-beta primers. Each CDR3 protein is one row after TCRdb ran MiXCR on the 5' RACE reads. The profile shows approximately 730,000 distinct CDR3 sequences, approximately 53% of them singletons. The source material was blood. The receptors were gathered from a man older than 75 in good health.

The chain uses TRBV15 and TRBJ2-1; tentative D call: TRBD2 (5 bases). V dropped 0 bases and J dropped 15 bases, with 21 bases sitting between them. Germline loops: CDR1 LNHNV, CDR2 YYDKDF (reference sequence). This CDR3 is built from 15 residues. CDR3 bases: TGTGCCACCAGCAGAGATTGGAAGGCGGGCGCGCTAAGGTTCTTC. The encoded protein is CATSRDWKAGALRFF. Complete variable domain (other parts from reference TRBV15 and TRBJ2-1): DAMVIQNPRYQVTQFGKPVTLSCSQTLNHNVMYWYQQKSSQAPKLLFHYYDKDFNNEADTPDNFQSRRPNTSFCFLDIRSPGLGDTAMYLCATSRDWKAGALRFFGPGTRLTVL.

The chain recombines TRBV12-3 or TRBV12-4 with TRBJ2-6; no firm D call. V shed 5 bases and J shed 7 bases, with 15 bases lying between them. CDR3 size: 15 residues. The CDR3 DNA reads as TGTGCCAGCAGTCCCAGCCGACATGATGCCAACGTCCTGACTTTC. Protein product: CASSPSRHDANVLTF.

The chain links TRBV28 to TRBJ2-1; D remains ambiguous. The CDR3 has 12 residues. The V gene lost 5 bases and the J gene lost 6 bases, with 8 bases spanning the gap. The V gene's germline CDR1 is MDHEN and CDR2 SYDVKM. The CDR3 DNA follows: TGTGCCAGCAGTGACGGCCTCAATGAGCAGTTCTTC. The encoded protein is CASSDGLNEQFF.

CDR3 nucleotides: TGTGCCAGTAGTATGGTTTCGGCAGGGGGGCAGTTCTTC. Translating it yields CASSMVSAGGQFF. The chain has TRBV19 and TRBJ2-1, with TRBD1 matching 7 bases. Trimming removed 3 bases from V and 12 bases from J; junction bases left unmatched: 8. The CDR3 has 13 residues. Germline CDR1 and CDR2: LNHDA and SQIVND (reference sequence). The whole variable domain, remainder taken from reference TRBV19 and TRBJ2-1, is DGGITQSPKYLFRKEGQNVTLSCEQNLNHDAMYWYRQDPGQGLRLIYYSQIVNDFQKGDIAEGYSVSREKKESFPLTVTSAQKNPTAFYLCASSMVSAGGQFFGPGTRLTVL.

V gene TRBV4-1 combines with J gene TRBJ1-2, with D possibly TRBD1 on 5 matching bases. Deletions cut 1 base from V and 5 bases from J, with 14 bases between. The CDR3 is 15 residues long. Germline values: CDR1 MGHRA, CDR2 YSYEKL. CDR3 bases: TGCGCCAGCAGCCAAGGGGCAGGGCCGGGGTATGGCTACACCTTC. This sequence encodes CASSQGAGPGYGYTF.

The rearrangement links TRBV9 to TRBJ2-3; 14 bases align to TRBD2. The CDR3 is 19 residues long. Germline V gene sequence: CDR1 SGDLS, CDR2 YYNGEE. The trim removed 4 bases at V and 0 bases at J, leaving 10 bases unmatched. CDR3 bases: TGTGCCAGCAGCATTTCCGGGACTAGCGGGAGCGTTAGCACAGATACGCAGTATTTT. Its translation: CASSISGTSGSVSTDTQYF.

The rearrangement uses TRBV20-1 and TRBJ2-7, with 7 bases identical to TRBD2. With 5 bases clipped from V and 4 bases from J, the junction kept 8 bases outside the gene matches. Germline V gives CDR1 DFQATT, CDR2 SNEGSKA (reference sequence). CDR3 length equals 13 residues. The chain's CDR3 is CSARPEAGYEQYF. The CDR3 DNA follows: TGCAGTGCTCGTCCCGAAGCGGGATACGAGCAGTACTTC.

V usage is TRBV7-9 and J usage is TRBJ2-7; D remains ambiguous. The DNA end favors TRBJ2-5, so the J call may be wrong. CDR1 is SEHNR and CDR2 is FQNEAQ in the germline V gene (reference sequence). CDR3 length: 15 residues. CDR3 residues: CASSLLGREKETQYF. The CDR3, as DNA: TGTGCCAGCAGCTTGCTCGGTCGCGAGAAGGAGACCCAGTACTTC.

The CDR3: CASSLFGDSHTEAFF. CDR3 nucleotides: TGTGCCAGCAGTTTATTCGGGGACTCGCACACTGAAGCTTTCTTT. This chain uses TRBV12-3 or TRBV12-4 with TRBJ1-1, with a tentative D call TRBD1 (5 bases). The CDR3 runs 15 residues. Trimming pared 2 bases from V and 3 bases from J, leaving 13 bases between.

The chain links TRBV5-1 to TRBJ2-2; D remains ambiguous. V lost 4 bases and J 7 bases, leaving 8 bases between the germline ends. CDR1 and CDR2 (germline): SGHRS, YFSETQ. There are 12 residues in the CDR3. In nucleotides, the CDR3 is TGCGCCAGCAGCGTCATCGGCGGGGAGCTGTTTTTT. Translation: CASSVIGGELFF.

The chain joins TRBV6-2 or TRBV6-3 to TRBJ2-7; D not certain. V was pared by 7 bases and J by 2 bases, with 6 bases between. In germline, CDR1 is MNHEY, CDR2 SVGEGT. The CDR3 covers 11 residues. The CDR3 reads CASKKAYEQYF. The CDR3 DNA reads TGTGCCAGCAAAAAAGCCTACGAGCAGTACTTC.

The V gene is TRBV29-1, the J gene TRBJ2-3; D unclear. The germline gives CDR1 SQVTM, CDR2 ANQGSEA. The CDR3 covers 13 residues. V lost 4 bases, J lost 4 bases, and 12 bases lay in between. The CDR3, as DNA: TGCAGCGTTGTGCGGCAGCGACCAGATACGCAGTATTTT. The encoded protein is CSVVRQRPDTQYF.

This clonotype has a handful of counts. V gene TRBV5-1 combines with J gene TRBJ2-7; TRBD2 matches 12 bases. Germline loops: CDR1 SGHRS, CDR2 YFSETQ. The CDR3 is made up of 15 amino acids. V dropped 4 bases and J dropped 5; count of bases not matched to a gene: 7. Written as DNA, the CDR3 is TGCGCCAGCAGCCCTCCTTGGACTAGCGGGGACGAGCAGTACTTC. Translated, it gives CASSPPWTSGDEQYF.

V and J are TRBV10-3 and TRBJ1-5; possible D gene TRBD1, 5 bases. The germline gives CDR1 ENHRY, CDR2 SYGVKD. V shed 6 bases and J shed 3 bases, with 12 bases lying between them. The CDR3 spans 14 residues. The chain's CDR3 is CAISSDRFNQPQHF. The CDR3 nucleotides read TGTGCCATCAGCTCTGACAGATTCAATCAGCCCCAGCATTTT.

V and J are TRBV30 and TRBJ1-5; a weak D match, TRBD1 (5 bases). The CDR3 contains 13 residues. Germline V gives CDR1 GTSNPN, CDR2 SVGIG (reference sequence). V gave up 4 bases and J gave up 2 bases, with 9 bases separating them. Here the CDR3 reads CAWTDSRNQPQHF. DNA for the CDR3: TGTGCCTGGACAGACAGCCGCAATCAGCCCCAGCATTTT.

This chain uses TRBV11-2 with TRBJ1-2; D not certain. V was pared by 0 bases and J by 5 bases, with 4 bases between. CDR1 and CDR2 from the germline V gene are SGHAT and FQNNGV. CDR3 length equals 12 residues. CDR3 in amino acids: CASSLDPYGYTF. CDR3 coding DNA: TGTGCCAGCAGCTTAGACCCTTATGGCTACACCTTC.